This TCR beta chain originates from a study of T cells in Graves' hyperthyroidism and ophthalmopathy. Germline CDR1 reads DFQATT; CDR2 reads SNEGSKA (reference sequence). Trimming pared 0 bases from V and 4 bases from J, leaving 15 bases between. The CDR3 covers 15 residues. The study's findings and limits: Progression to ophthalmopathy was predicted a median of 6.5 months early. Most thyroid clonotypes expanded above 0.001 appeared in blood too.

In this sample, this clonotype turned up many times. What it binds is unknown. Diagnosis rested on symptoms, serum thyroxine and TRAb, thyroid ultrasound, and orbital computed tomography. The TCR beta CDR3 regions underwent amplification using RNA transcripts as the source. In the first-round RT-PCR of the TCR CDR3, the HTBI primer set was used. TCRdb processed the multiplex PCR reads anew with MiXCR; each CDR3 protein has one entry. The sample contains about 200,000 distinct CDR3 sequences, roughly a sixth of which appear only once. The source material was blood. The chain couples TRBV20-1 to TRBJ1-2, with D unclear. The TCR sequence derives from a woman aged 45-65 years with Graves' hyperthyroidism. The CDR3 loop reads CSARDHSAGFYGYTF. The CDR3 DNA sequence: TGCAGTGCTAGAGATCATAGTGCCGGCTTCTATGGCTACACCTTC.